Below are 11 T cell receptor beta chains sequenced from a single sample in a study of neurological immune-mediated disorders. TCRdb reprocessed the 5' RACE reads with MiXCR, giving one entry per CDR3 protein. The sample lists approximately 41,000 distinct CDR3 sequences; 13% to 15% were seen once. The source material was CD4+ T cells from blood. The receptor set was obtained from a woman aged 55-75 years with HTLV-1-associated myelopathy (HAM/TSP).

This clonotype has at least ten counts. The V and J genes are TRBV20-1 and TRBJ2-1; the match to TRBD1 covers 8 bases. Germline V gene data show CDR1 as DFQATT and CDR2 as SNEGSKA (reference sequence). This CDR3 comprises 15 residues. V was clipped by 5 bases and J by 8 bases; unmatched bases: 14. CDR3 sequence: CSAAQGAPKSHEQFF. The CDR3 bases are TGCAGTGCTGCCCAGGGGGCGCCCAAATCCCATGAGCAGTTCTTC.

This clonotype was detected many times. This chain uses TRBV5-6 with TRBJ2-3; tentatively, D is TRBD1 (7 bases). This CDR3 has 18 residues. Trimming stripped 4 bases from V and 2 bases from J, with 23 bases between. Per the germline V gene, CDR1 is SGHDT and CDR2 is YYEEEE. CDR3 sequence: CASSAPAPGGQNTDTQYF. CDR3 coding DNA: TGTGCCAGCAGCGCCCCCGCCCCCGGGGGACAGAACACAGATACGCAGTATTTT.

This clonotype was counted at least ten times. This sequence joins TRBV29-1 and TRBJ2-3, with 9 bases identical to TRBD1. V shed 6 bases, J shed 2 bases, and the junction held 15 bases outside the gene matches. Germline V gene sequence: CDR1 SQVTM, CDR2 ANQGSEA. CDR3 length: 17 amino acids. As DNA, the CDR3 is TGCAGCGTCGTTGGGCCCACCGGGACAGGGCACACAGATACGCAGTATTTT. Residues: CSVVGPTGTGHTDTQYF.

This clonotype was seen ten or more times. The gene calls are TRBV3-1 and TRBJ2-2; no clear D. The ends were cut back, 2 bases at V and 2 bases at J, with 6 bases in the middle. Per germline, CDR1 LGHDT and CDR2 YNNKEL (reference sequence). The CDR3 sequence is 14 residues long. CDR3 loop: CASSQLANTGELFF. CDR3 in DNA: TGTGCCAGCAGCCAACTGGCTAACACCGGGGAGCTGTTTTTT.

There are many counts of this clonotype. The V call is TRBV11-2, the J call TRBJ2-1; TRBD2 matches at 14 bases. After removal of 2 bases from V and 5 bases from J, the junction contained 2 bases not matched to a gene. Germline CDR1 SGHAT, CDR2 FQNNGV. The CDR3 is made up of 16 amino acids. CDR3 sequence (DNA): TGTGCCAGCAGCTTAATGGGACTAGCGGGGGACAATGAGCAGTTCTTC. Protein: CASSLMGLAGDNEQFF. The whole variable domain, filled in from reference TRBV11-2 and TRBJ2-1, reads EAGVAQSPRYKIIEKRQSVAFWCNPISGHATLYWYQQILGQGPKLLIQFQNNGVVDDSQLPKDRFSAERLKGVDSTLKIQPAKLEDSAVYLCASSLMGLAGDNEQFFGPGTRLTVL.

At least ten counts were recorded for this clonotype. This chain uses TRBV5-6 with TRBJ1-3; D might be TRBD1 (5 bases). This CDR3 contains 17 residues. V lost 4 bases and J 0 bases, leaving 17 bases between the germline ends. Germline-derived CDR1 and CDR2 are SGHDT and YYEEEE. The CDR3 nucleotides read TGTGCCAGCAGCGTATTAAACAGGAGGAGCTCTGGAAACACCATATATTTT. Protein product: CASSVLNRRSSGNTIYF.

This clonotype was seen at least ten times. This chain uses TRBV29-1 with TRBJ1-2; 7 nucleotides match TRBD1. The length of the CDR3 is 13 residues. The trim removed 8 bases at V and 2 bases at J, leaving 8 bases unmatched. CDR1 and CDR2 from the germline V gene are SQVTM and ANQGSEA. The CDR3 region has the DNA TGCAGCTTCCTGGGACAGCTAAACTATGGCTACACCTTC. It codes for CSFLGQLNYGYTF. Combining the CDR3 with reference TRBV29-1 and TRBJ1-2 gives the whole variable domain SAVISQKPSRDICQRGTSLTIQCQVDSQVTMMFWYRQQPGQSLTLIATANQGSEATYESGFVIDKFPISRPNLTFSTLTVSNMSPEDSSIYLCSFLGQLNYGYTFGSGTRLTVV.

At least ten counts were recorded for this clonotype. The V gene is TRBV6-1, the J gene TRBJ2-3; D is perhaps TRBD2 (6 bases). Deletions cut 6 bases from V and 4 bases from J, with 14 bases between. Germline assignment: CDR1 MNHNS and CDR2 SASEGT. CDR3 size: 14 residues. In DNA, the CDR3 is TGTGCCAGCAGCCTGTTGCGGGGCTCAGATACGCAGTATTTT. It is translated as CASSLLRGSDTQYF.

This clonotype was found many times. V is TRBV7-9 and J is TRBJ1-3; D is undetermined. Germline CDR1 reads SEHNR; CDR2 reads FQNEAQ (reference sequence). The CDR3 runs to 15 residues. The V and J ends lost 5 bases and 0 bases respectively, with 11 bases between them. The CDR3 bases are TGTGCCAGCAGCGTGGTCGGTCGCTCTGGAAACACCATATATTTT. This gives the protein CASSVVGRSGNTIYF. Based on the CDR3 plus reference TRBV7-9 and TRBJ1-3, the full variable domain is DTGVSQNPRHKITKRGQNVTFRCDPISEHNRLYWYRQTLGQGPEFLTYFQNEAQLEKSRLLSDRFSAERPKGSFSTLEIQRTEQGDSAMYLCASSVVGRSGNTIYFGEGSWLTVV.

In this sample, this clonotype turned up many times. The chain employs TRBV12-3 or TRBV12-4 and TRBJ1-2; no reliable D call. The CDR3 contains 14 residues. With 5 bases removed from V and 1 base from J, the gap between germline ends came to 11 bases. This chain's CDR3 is CASSPRTGNYGYTF. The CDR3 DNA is TGTGCCAGCAGTCCGAGGACTGGTAACTATGGCTACACCTTC.

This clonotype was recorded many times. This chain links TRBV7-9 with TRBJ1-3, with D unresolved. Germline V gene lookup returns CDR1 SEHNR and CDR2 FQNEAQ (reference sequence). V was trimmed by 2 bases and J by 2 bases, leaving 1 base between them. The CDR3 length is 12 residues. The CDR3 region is CASSLPGNTIYF. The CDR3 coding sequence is TGTGCCAGCAGCTTACCTGGAAACACCATATATTTT.